Following are 22 T cell receptor beta chains from one sample sequenced in a study of early T cells in non-severe SARS-CoV-2 infection. MiXCR, run by TCRdb on the 5' RACE reads, gives a single entry per CDR3 protein. The sample includes approximately 34,000 distinct CDR3 sequences, approximately 7.9% seen only once; the top ten take 12%. Sample: whole blood, taken at baseline. These receptors were obtained from an adult who was a healthcare worker with PCR-confirmed SARS-CoV-2 infection or an uninfected control (not recorded which).

This clonotype was counted between two and nine times. This chain connects TRBV7-3 to TRBJ2-1; either TRBD1 or TRBD2 may fit D (5 bases each). The CDR3 has 14 amino acids. V shed 3 bases and J shed 5 bases, with 11 bases lying between them. Germline V gene sequence: CDR1 SGHTA, CDR2 FQGTGA. CDR3: CASSLMGRDNEQFF. The DNA for the CDR3 is TGTGCCAGCAGCTTGATGGGACGGGACAATGAGCAGTTCTTC.

There are many counts of this clonotype. This chain links TRBV6-5 with TRBJ2-7; 9 nucleotides align to TRBD1. This CDR3 region has 12 residues. In germline, CDR1 is MNHEY, CDR2 SVGAGI. V lost 8 bases, J lost 3 bases, and 2 bases stayed unmatched. Here the CDR3 reads CASSDRGYEQYF. The CDR3 nucleotides are TGTGCCAGCTCGGACAGGGGCTACGAGCAGTACTTC.

The rearrangement links TRBV5-1 to TRBJ1-6, with D tentatively TRBD1 (5 bases). CDR3 length equals 17 residues. V shed 0 bases and J shed 3 bases, with 13 bases lying between them. Per germline, CDR1 SGHRS and CDR2 YFSETQ. CDR3 protein: CASSLAGGNGYNSPLHF. The CDR3 DNA reads as TGCGCCAGCAGCTTGGCCGGGGGTAACGGCTATAATTCACCCCTCCACTTT.

This clonotype was seen ten or more times. This chain links TRBV10-3 with TRBJ1-4; 8 nucleotides match TRBD1. Looked up from germline, CDR1 is ENHRY and CDR2 is SYGVKD. This CDR3 has 13 residues. With 6 bases clipped from V and 5 bases from J, the junction kept 2 bases outside the gene matches. CDR3 in DNA: TGTGCCATCAGGGGACAGGCAAATGAAAAACTGTTTTTT. The encoded protein is CAIRGQANEKLFF.

The table lists this clonotype with a few counts. This sequence joins TRBV5-6 and TRBJ2-7; D may correspond to TRBD1 or TRBD2 (6 bases each). The V end lost 2 bases, the J end lost 1 base, and 28 bases lay between the germline ends. Germline values: CDR1 SGHDT, CDR2 YYEEEE. The CDR3 extends over 20 amino acids. CDR3 residues: CASSFFLSGVGTSFSYEQYF. The CDR3 region has the DNA TGTGCCAGCAGCTTTTTTCTTTCGGGAGTAGGGACATCCTTTTCCTACGAGCAGTACTTC.

This clonotype showed up just a few times. This chain uses TRBV19 with TRBJ1-5, with a weak D call TRBD1 (5 bases). The V and J ends lost 2 bases and 6 bases respectively, with 17 bases between them. The CDR3 runs 16 residues. Germline CDR1 LNHDA, CDR2 SQIVND (reference sequence). CDR3 in DNA: TGTGCCAGTAGTATATCCGGGGCAAGGGGAGGTCAGCCCCAGCATTTT. This sequence encodes CASSISGARGGQPQHF.

This clonotype was found many times. J is TRBJ1-3 and V is TRBV6-6; TRBD1 aligns across 9 bases. V shed 6 bases and J 16 bases; nucleotides not matched to a gene: 7. Germline V CDR1 and CDR2: MNHNY, SVGAGI (reference sequence). CDR3 length equals 11 residues. Here the CDR3 DNA reads TGTGCCAGCAGCCGGGACAGGGACTTGTATTTT. This gives the protein CASSRDRDLYF.

V gene TRBV10-2 combines with J gene TRBJ1-1, with D tentatively TRBD1 (5 bases). The germline gives CDR1 WSHSY, CDR2 SAAADI. The CDR3 spans 13 residues. The V end lost 0 bases, the J end lost 4 bases, and 6 bases lay between the germline ends. CDR3 protein: CASSESGGTEAFF. In DNA form, the CDR3 reads TGCGCCAGCAGTGAGTCTGGGGGCACTGAAGCTTTCTTT.

J is TRBJ2-7 and V is TRBV5-1; D remains unclear. V was pared by 4 bases and J by 2 bases, with 13 bases between. The CDR3 runs to 14 residues. Germline loops: CDR1 SGHRS, CDR2 YFSETQ. The CDR3 here is CASSPIFGPYEQYF. In DNA, the CDR3 is TGCGCCAGCAGCCCCATTTTTGGCCCCTACGAGCAGTACTTC.

Ten or more counts support this clonotype. This chain connects TRBV11-2 to TRBJ2-2; no firm D call. V was clipped by 7 bases and J by 4 bases, with 13 bases between them. Germline V gene data show CDR1 as SGHAT and CDR2 as FQNNGV. The CDR3 covers 14 residues. The CDR3 coding sequence is TGTGCCAGCATCCTAGGCAGGACCACCGGGGAGCTGTTTTTT. Amino acid sequence: CASILGRTTGELFF.

Ten or more counts support this clonotype. This sequence joins TRBV9 and TRBJ2-1; D may be TRBD1 (5 bases). The CDR3 is 15 amino acids. Germline V gene data show CDR1 as SGDLS and CDR2 as YYNGEE. V gave up 1 base and J gave up 0 bases, with 8 bases separating them. CDR3 amino acids: CASSVTGYSYNEQFF. Written as DNA, the CDR3 is TGTGCCAGCAGCGTAACAGGTTACTCCTACAATGAGCAGTTCTTC.

This chain uses TRBV3-1 with TRBJ2-7, with TRBD1 matching over 8 bases. Trimming cost V 0 bases and J 6 bases; bases outside gene matches: 7. CDR1 and CDR2 from the germline V gene are LGHDT and YNNKEL (reference sequence). This CDR3 contains 15 residues. The CDR3 region has the DNA TGTGCCAGCAGCCAAGACGGGGGACAGGCGGGCGAGCAGTACTTC. Protein sequence: CASSQDGGQAGEQYF.

The rearrangement uses TRBV20-1 and TRBJ1-2; unclear D gene. This CDR3 comprises 11 residues. Between the trimmed V and J ends, which lost 0 bases and 7 bases, there was a span of 6 bases. CDR1 is DFQATT and CDR2 is SNEGSKA in the germline V gene (reference sequence). The CDR3 protein is CSAREQGGYTF. In nucleotides, the CDR3 is TGCAGTGCTAGAGAGCAAGGTGGCTACACCTTC.

This sequence joins TRBV12-2 and TRBJ1-3. TRBV12-2 constitutes a pseudogene. The CDR3 sequence is 10 residues long. The CDR3 sequence is CALSGNTIYF. The CDR3 DNA sequence: TGTGCCCTCTCTGGAAACACCATATATTTT.

This clonotype was detected many times. The J gene is TRBJ2-3, the V gene TRBV30; D not resolved. Trimming removed 6 bases from V and 2 bases from J, with 9 bases in between. Looked up from germline, CDR1 is GTSNPN and CDR2 is SVGIG (reference sequence). The length of the CDR3 is 12 residues. CDR3 in amino acids: CACKGLTDTQYF. CDR3 DNA sequence: TGTGCCTGCAAAGGGCTCACAGATACGCAGTATTTT.

This clonotype has a count of ten or more. J is TRBJ2-1 and V is TRBV6-1; 7 nucleotides align to TRBD2. V trimming: 4 bases; J trimming: 3 bases; junction bases outside the gene matches: 6. The CDR3 has 15 residues. Germline-derived CDR1 and CDR2 are MNHNS and SASEGT. The CDR3 DNA follows: TGTGCCAGCAGTGGACTAGCCACTAACTACAATGAGCAGTTCTTC. This encodes CASSGLATNYNEQFF.

The CDR3 is CSARRRSGGTQYF. The CDR3 DNA follows: TGCAGTGCCCGCAGGAGATCGGGAGGGACCCAGTACTTC. This chain links TRBV20-1 with TRBJ2-5; 7 bases line up with TRBD2. Trimming at V came to 6 bases and at J to 7 bases, leaving 11 bases not matched to a gene. This CDR3 spans 13 amino acids. Per germline, CDR1 DFQATT and CDR2 SNEGSKA (reference sequence).

The gene calls are TRBV20-1 and TRBJ1-5, with a possible D match to TRBD1 (5 bases). The CDR3 is 13 residues long. Trimming removed 3 bases from V and 3 bases from J, with 9 bases in between. Germline values: CDR1 DFQATT, CDR2 SNEGSKA (reference sequence). For the CDR3, the DNA is TGCAGTGCTAGGGGGGTTATCAATCAGCCCCAGCATTTT. This sequence encodes CSARGVINQPQHF.

The J gene is TRBJ2-7, the V gene TRBV11-2, with D unclear. The CDR3 totals 13 residues. V was trimmed by 7 bases and J by 1 base, leaving 11 bases between them. CDR1 SGHAT and CDR2 FQNNGV come from the germline V gene. The CDR3: CASTPDRSYEQYF. DNA of the CDR3: TGTGCCAGCACCCCCGACCGGTCCTACGAGCAGTACTTC.

At least ten counts were recorded for this clonotype. The rearrangement uses TRBV12-3 or TRBV12-4 and TRBJ1-1, with 10 nucleotides matching TRBD1. The V segment lost 5 bases and the J segment 0 bases; nucleotides outside the gene matches: 12. The CDR3 runs to 18 residues. CDR3 residues: CASSARQGAVLMNTEAFF. The CDR3 DNA is TGTGCCAGCAGTGCCCGACAGGGGGCCGTCCTCATGAACACTGAAGCTTTCTTT.

This clonotype appeared a single time. CDR3 sequence (DNA): TGTGCCAGCAGTGACGCCCGGCAGGCCTCCTACGAGCAGTACTTC. It codes for CASSDARQASYEQYF. This chain links TRBV25-1 with TRBJ2-7; no clear D. Trimming left V 3 bases short and J 0 bases short, with 12 bases between. Germline V gene sequence: CDR1 MGHDK, CDR2 SYGVNS. The CDR3 is made up of 15 amino acids.

The chain uses TRBV6-2 or TRBV6-3 and TRBJ1-2; 10 nucleotides align to TRBD1. This CDR3 contains 15 residues. V shed 4 bases, J shed 8 bases, and the junction held 10 bases outside the gene matches. The germline V gene has CDR1 MNHEY and CDR2 SVGEGT. CDR3 bases: TGTGCCAGCAGTTCGCAGGGACAGGGGAGAGGCGGCTACACCTTC. Translating it yields CASSSQGQGRGGYTF.